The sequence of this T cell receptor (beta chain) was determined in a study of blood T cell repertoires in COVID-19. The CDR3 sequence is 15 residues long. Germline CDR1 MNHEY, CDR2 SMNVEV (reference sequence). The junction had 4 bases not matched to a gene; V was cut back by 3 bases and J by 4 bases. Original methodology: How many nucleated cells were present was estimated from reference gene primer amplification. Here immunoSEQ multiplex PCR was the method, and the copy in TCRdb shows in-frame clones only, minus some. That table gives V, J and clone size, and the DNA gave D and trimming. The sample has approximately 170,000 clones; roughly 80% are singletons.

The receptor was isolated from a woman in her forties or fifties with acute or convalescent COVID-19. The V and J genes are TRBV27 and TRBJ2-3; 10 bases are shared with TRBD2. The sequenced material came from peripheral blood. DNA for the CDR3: TGTGCCAGCAGTTTCCTAGCGGGGGACTCAGATACGCAGTATTTT. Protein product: CASSFLAGDSDTQYF.